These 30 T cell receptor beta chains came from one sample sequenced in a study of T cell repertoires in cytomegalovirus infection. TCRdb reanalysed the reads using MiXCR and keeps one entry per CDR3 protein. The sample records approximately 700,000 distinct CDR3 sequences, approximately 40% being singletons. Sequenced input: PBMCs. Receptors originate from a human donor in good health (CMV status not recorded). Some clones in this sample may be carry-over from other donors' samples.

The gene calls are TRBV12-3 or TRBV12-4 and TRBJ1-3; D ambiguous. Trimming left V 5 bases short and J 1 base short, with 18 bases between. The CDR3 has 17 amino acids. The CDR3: CASSPRPRGGSGNTIYF. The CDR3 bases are TGTGCCAGCAGTCCGCGGCCCAGAGGAGGGTCTGGAAACACCATATATTTT.

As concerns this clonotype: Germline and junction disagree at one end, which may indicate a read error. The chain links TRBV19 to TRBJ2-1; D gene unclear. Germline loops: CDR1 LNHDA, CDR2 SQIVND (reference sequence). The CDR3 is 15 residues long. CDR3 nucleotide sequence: TGTGCCAGTAGTAGAGTGGTCGAACTATACAATGAGCAGTTATTC. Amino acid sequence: CASSRVVELYNEQLF.

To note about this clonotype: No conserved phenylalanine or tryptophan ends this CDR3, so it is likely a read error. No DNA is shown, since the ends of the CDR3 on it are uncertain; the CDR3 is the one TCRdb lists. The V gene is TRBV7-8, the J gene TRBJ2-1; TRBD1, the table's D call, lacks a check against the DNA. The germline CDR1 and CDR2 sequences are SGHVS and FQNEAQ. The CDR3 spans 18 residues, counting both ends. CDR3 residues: CASSPRGHTMSSYNEQLL.

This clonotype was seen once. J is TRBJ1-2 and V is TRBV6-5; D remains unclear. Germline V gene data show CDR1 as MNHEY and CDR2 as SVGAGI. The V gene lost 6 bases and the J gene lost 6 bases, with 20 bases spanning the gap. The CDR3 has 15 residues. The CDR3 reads CASSPRTVSLDGYTF. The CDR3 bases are TGTGCCAGCAGCCCTAGGACGGTATCGCTAGATGGCTACACCTTC.

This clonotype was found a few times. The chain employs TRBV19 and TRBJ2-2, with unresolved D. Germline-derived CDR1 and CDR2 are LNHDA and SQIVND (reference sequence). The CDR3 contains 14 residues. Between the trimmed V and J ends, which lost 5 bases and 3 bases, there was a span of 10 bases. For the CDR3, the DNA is TGTGCCAGTAGTGTCCCGACTGACACCGGGGAGCTGTTTTTT. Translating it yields CASSVPTDTGELFF.

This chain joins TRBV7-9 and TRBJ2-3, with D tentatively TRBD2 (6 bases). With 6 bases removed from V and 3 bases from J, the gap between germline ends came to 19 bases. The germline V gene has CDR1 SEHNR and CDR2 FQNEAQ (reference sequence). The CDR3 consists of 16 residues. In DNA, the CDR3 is TGTGCCAGCAGTCTGCCCGGTTTGGGGAGGACAGATACGCAGTATTTT. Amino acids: CASSLPGLGRTDTQYF.

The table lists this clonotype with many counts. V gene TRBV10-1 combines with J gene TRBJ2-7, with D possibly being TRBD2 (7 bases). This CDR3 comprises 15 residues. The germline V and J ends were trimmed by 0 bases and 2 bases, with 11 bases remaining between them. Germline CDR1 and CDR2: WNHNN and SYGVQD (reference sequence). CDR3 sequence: CASSESRGGTYEQYF. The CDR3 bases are TGCGCCAGCAGTGAGTCTCGCGGGGGCACCTACGAGCAGTACTTC.

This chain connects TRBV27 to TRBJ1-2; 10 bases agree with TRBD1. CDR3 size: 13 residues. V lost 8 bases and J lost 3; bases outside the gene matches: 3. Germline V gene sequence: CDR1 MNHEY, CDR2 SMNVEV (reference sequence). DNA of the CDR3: TGTGCCAGCGGACAGGGGGGGTACTATGGCTACACCTTC. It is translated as CASGQGGYYGYTF.

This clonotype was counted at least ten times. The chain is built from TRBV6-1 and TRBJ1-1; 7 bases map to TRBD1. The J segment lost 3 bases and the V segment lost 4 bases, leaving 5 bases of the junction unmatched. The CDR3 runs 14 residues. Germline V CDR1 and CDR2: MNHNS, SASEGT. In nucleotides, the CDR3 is TGTGCCAGCAGTGCAGGGACAGCAGACACTGAAGCTTTCTTT. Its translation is CASSAGTADTEAFF.

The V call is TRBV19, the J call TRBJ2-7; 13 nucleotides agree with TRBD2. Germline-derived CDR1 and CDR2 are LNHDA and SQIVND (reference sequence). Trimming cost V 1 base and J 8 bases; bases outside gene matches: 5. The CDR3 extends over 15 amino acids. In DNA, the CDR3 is TGTGCCAGTAGTATAGCTGGACTAGCGGGAGCACAGCAGTACTTC. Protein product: CASSIAGLAGAQQYF.

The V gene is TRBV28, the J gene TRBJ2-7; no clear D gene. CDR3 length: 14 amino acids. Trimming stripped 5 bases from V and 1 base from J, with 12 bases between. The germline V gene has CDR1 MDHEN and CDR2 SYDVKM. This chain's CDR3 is CASSLQVVSYEQYF. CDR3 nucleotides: TGTGCCAGCAGTCTACAAGTCGTTTCCTACGAGCAGTACTTC.

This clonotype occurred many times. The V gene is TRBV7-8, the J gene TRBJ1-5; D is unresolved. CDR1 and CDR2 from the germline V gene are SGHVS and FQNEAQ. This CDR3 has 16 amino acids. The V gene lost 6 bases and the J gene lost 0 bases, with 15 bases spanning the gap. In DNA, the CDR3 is TGTGCCAGCAGTCGAGTCGGGCGGAATAGCAATCAGCCCCAGCATTTT. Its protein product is CASSRVGRNSNQPQHF. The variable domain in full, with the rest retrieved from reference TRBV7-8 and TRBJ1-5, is GAGVSQSPRYKVAKRGQDVALRCDPISGHVSLFWYQQALGQGPEFLTYFQNEAQLDKSGLPSDRFFAERPEGSVSTLKIQRTQQEDSAVYLCASSRVGRNSNQPQHFGDGTRLSIL.

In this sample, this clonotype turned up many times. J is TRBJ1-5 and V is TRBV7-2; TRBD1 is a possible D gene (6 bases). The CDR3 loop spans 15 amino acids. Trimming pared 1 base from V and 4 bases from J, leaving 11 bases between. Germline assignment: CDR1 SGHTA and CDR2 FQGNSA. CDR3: CASSLVPRGNQPQHF. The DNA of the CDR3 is TGTGCCAGCAGCTTAGTCCCCAGGGGAAATCAGCCCCAGCATTTT.

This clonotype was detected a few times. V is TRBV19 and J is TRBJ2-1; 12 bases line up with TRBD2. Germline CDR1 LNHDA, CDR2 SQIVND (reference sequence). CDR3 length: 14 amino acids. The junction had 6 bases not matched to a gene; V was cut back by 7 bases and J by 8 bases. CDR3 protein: CASTSSGGVYEQFF. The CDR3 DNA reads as TGTGCCAGTACTTCTAGCGGGGGGGTCTATGAGCAGTTCTTC.

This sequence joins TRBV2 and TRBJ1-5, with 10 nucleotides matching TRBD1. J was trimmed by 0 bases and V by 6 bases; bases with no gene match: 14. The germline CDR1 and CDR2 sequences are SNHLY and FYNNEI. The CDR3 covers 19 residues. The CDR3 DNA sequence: TGTGCCAGCAGGAGGCCGGGGACAGGGGAGGGGTATAGCAATCAGCCCCAGCATTTT. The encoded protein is CASRRPGTGEGYSNQPQHF.

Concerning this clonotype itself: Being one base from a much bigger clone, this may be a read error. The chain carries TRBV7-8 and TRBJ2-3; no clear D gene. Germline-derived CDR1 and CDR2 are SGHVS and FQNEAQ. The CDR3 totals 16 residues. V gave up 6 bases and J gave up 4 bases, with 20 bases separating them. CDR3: CASRLQNWWASDTQYF. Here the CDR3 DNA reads TGTGCCAGCAGACTCCAGAATTGGTGGGCCTCAGATACGCAGTATTTT.

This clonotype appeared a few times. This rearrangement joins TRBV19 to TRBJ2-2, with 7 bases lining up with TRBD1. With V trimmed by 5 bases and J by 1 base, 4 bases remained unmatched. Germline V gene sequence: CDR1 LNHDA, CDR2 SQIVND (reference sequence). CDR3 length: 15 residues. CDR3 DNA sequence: TGTGCCAGTAGTCAAGGGACAGTGAACACCGGGGAGCTGTTTTTT. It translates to CASSQGTVNTGELFF.

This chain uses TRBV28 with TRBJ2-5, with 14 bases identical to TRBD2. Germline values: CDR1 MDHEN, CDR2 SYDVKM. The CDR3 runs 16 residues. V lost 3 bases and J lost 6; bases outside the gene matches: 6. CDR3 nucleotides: TGTGCCAGCAGTTTCGCCGGGACTAGCGGGAGTAAGACCCAGTACTTC. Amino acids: CASSFAGTSGSKTQYF.

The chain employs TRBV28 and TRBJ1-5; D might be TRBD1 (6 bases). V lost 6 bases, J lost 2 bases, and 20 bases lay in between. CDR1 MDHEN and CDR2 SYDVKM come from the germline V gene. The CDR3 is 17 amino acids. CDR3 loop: CASRLSGARGGNQPQHF. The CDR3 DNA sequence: TGTGCCAGCAGGTTGTCAGGTGCCAGGGGTGGCAATCAGCCCCAGCATTTT.

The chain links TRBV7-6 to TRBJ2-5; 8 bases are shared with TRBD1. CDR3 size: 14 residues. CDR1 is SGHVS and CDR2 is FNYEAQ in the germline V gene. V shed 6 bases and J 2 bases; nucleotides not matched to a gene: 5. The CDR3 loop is CASRSDRAQETQYF. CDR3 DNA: TGTGCCAGCAGGTCGGACAGGGCACAAGAGACCCAGTACTTC. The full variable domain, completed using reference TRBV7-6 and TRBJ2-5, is GAGVSQSPRYKVTKRGQDVALRCDPISGHVSLYWYRQALGQGPEFLTYFNYEAQQDKSGLPNDRFSAERPEGSISTLTIQRTEQRDSAMYRCASRSDRAQETQYFGPGTRLLVL.

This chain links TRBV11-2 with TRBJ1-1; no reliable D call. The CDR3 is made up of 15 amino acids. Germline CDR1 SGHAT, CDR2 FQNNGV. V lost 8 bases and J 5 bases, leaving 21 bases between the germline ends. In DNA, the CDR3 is TGTGCCAGCCTCTTGGATTCGGCGCCTAGGACTGAAGCTTTCTTT. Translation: CASLLDSAPRTEAFF.

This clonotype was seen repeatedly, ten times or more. CDR3 sequence reads: CASRTAMGTEAFF. DNA of the CDR3: TGTGCCAGCAGAACAGCGATGGGCACTGAAGCTTTCTTT. V usage is TRBV6-1 and J usage is TRBJ1-1; the D is unclear. The CDR3 is 13 amino acids. Trimming stripped 6 bases from V and 4 bases from J, with 12 bases between. Germline loops: CDR1 MNHNS, CDR2 SASEGT.

The CDR3: CASSATGEGAKNIQYF. CDR3 nucleotides: TGTGCCAGCAGCGCCACAGGGGAGGGGGCCAAAAACATTCAGTACTTC. V gene TRBV7-8 combines with J gene TRBJ2-4; the D gene could be TRBD1 or TRBD2 (7 bases each). Per germline, CDR1 SGHVS and CDR2 FQNEAQ. Trimming pared 5 bases from V and 1 base from J, leaving 15 bases between. CDR3 length equals 16 residues.

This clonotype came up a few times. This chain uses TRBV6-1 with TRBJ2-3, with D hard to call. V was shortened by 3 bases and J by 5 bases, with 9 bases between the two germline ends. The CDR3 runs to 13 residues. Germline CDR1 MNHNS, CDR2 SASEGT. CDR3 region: CASSDPAVDTQYF. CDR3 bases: TGTGCCAGCAGTGACCCGGCAGTAGATACGCAGTATTTT.

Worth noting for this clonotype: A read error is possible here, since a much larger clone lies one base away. The CDR3 is CASSPDGGPRSYEQSF. The CDR3 DNA sequence: TGTGCCAGCAGCCCGGATGGGGGCCCGAGGTCCTACGAGCAGTCCTTC. V usage is TRBV7-2 and J usage is TRBJ2-7; a possible D gene is TRBD1 (6 bases). The CDR3 consists of 16 residues. Germline CDR1 is SGHTA and CDR2 is FQGNSA.

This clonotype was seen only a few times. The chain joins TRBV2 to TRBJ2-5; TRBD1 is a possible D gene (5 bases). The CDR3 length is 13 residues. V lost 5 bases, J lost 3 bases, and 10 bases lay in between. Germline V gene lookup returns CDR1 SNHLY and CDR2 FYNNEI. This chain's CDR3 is CASSSTVKETQYF. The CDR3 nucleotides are TGTGCCAGCAGTTCGACAGTCAAAGAGACCCAGTACTTC. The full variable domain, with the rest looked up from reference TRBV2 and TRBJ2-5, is EPEVTQTPSHQVTQMGQEVILRCVPISNHLYFYWYRQILGQKVEFLVSFYNNEISEKSEIFDDQFSVERPDGSNFTLKIRSTKLEDSAMYFCASSSTVKETQYFGPGTRLLVL.

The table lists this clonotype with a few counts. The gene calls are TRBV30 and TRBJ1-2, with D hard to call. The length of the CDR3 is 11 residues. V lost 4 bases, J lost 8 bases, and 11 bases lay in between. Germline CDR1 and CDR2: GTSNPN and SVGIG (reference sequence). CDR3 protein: CAWMEIEGYTF. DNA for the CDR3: TGTGCCTGGATGGAGATCGAAGGCTACACCTTC.

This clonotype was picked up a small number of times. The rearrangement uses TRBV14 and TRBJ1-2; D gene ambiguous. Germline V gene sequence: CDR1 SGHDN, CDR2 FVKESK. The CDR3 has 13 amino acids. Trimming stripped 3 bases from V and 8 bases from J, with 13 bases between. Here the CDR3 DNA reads TGTGCCAGCAGCCATGGATGGGCGCGGGGCTACACCTTC. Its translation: CASSHGWARGYTF.

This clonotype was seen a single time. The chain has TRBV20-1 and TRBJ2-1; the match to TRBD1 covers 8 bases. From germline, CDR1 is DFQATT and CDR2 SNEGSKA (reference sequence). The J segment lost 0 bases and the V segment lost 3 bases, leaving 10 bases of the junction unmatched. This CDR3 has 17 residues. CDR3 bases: TGCAGTGCTAGGGGGACAGGAGGGTGGAGCTCCTACAATGAGCAGTTCTTC. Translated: CSARGTGGWSSYNEQFF.

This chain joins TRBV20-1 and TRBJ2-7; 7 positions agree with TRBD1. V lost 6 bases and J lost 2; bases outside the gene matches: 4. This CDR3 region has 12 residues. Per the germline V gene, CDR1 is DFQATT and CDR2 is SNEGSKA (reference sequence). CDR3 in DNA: TGCAGTGCCTGGGGACAGCCCTACGAGCAGTACTTC. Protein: CSAWGQPYEQYF.